This T cell receptor (beta chain) was recovered during a study of T cells in narcolepsy. Broader study findings: HCRT-specific and TRIB2-specific autoreactive clonotypes appeared among same-patient CSF and blood CD4+ clonotypes.

This table comes from immunoSEQ multiplex PCR, and its TCRdb copy is limited to in-frame clones, with some not included. Here the sample spans approximately 31,000 clones, approximately 80% being singletons. The V end was cut by 5 bases, the J end by 9 bases, with 8 bases between. Germline CDR1 reads SGHNT; CDR2 reads YENEEA. The CDR3 covers 11 residues. About this clone itself: The antigen is not known.

This clonotype was sampled from a human donor with narcolepsy. Sample: CD45RA- memory CD4+ T cells from PBMCs. V and J are TRBV11-3 and TRBJ2-1, with D perhaps being TRBD1 or TRBD2 (5 bases each). The DNA for the CDR3 is TGTGCCAGCAGCCAAGGGACTGAGCAGTTCTTC. Protein sequence: CASSQGTEQFF.